This T cell receptor beta chain stems from a study of shared clonotypes between healthy human individuals. Study findings and constraints: It was observed that roughly 5.4% of naive CD4 clonotypes were shared across a few donors.

Libraries were prepared by immunoSEQ multiplex PCR; TCRdb keeps only in-frame clonotypes and omits some of them. The table lists under 2,500,000 clones, more than 90% of them singletons. The germline V gene encodes CDR1 GTSNPN and CDR2 SVGIG (reference sequence). The CDR3 extends over 18 amino acids. V lost 0 bases and J 3 bases, leaving 24 bases between the germline ends. A note on this clone: Its specificity is not known.

The origin of this receptor is a man younger than 30 in good health. V gene TRBV30 combines with J gene TRBJ2-7, with D perhaps TRBD1 or TRBD2 (6 bases each). Sequenced: naive CD4+ T cells sorted from blood. Subset defined: CD45RA+ positively selected. CDR3 in amino acids: CAWSVLPRGPWGLYEQYF. For the CDR3, the DNA is TGTGCCTGGAGTGTACTCCCGCGGGGCCCCTGGGGGCTCTACGAGCAGTACTTC.